Listed below are T cell receptor beta chains from one sample, sequenced in a study of OX40 agonist ivuxolimab in advanced cancers. Only in-frame clones appear in the TCRdb table, and some are missing; sequencing was by immunoSEQ multiplex PCR. The data show nearly 60,000 clones, approximately 78% seen once. The sample was CD4+ or CD8+ T cells sorted from blood, taken in a trial of the OX40 agonist ivuxolimab. Every receptor here comes from an adult with an advanced solid tumor such as melanoma, head and neck, liver or kidney cancer. CDR3s leave out the opening cysteine and the closing phenylalanine or tryptophan. D genes are given only for firm matches.

d_gene: NA; v_gene: TRBV7-7; CDR3aa: ASSVPQSRANVLT
d_gene: TRBD1; v_gene: TRBV2; CDR3aa: ASSDPLGQENQETQY
d_gene: TRBD1; v_gene: TRBV27; CDR3aa: ASRNTGTGISYEQY
d_gene: NA; v_gene: TRBV7-9; CDR3aa: ASSVEGGGYT
d_gene: TRBD1; v_gene: TRBV5-4; CDR3aa: ASSLNRGGNTEAF
d_gene: NA; v_gene: TRBV18; CDR3aa: ASSRGAGEKLF
d_gene: TRBD1; v_gene: TRBV14; CDR3aa: ASSTRTGRNTEAF
d_gene: TRBD1; v_gene: TRBV15; CDR3aa: ATSRPRDRGYGYT
d_gene: NA; v_gene: TRBV11-3; CDR3aa: ASSLDPLQETQY
d_gene: NA; v_gene: TRBV5-4; CDR3aa: ASSLGGAGNTIY
d_gene: NA; v_gene: TRBV20-1; CDR3aa: SASLADTQY
d_gene: NA; v_gene: TRBV20-1; CDR3aa: SVQDLETQY
d_gene: TRBD1; v_gene: TRBV4-2; CDR3aa: ASSQGDSSYEQY
d_gene: TRBD1; v_gene: TRBV5-4; CDR3aa: ASSLQGEDTQY
d_gene: NA; v_gene: TRBV7-3; CDR3aa: ASSLLGANTEAF
d_gene: TRBD1; v_gene: TRBV6-6; CDR3aa: ASRAGQAYGYT